The sequence of this T cell receptor (beta chain) was determined in a study of control samples from healthy donors and cancer patients. TCRdb keeps only in-frame clones here, not all; method: immunoSEQ multiplex PCR. The top ten hold about 3% of the sample, which has around 53,000 clones, around 86% seen once. The TCR was taken from a woman aged 45-59 years with lung cancer. Material for sequencing was PBMCs.

CDR3 loop: CAWSSGGYSYNEQFF. The CDR3 DNA follows: TGTGCCTGGAGTAGTGGGGGTTACTCCTACAATGAGCAGTTCTTC. The gene calls are TRBV30 and TRBJ2-1; D tentatively fits TRBD1 or TRBD2 (5 bases each). CDR3 length: 15 amino acids. CDR1 and CDR2 (germline): GTSNPN, SVGIG (reference sequence). The V gene lost 2 bases and the J gene lost 0 bases, with 11 bases spanning the gap.